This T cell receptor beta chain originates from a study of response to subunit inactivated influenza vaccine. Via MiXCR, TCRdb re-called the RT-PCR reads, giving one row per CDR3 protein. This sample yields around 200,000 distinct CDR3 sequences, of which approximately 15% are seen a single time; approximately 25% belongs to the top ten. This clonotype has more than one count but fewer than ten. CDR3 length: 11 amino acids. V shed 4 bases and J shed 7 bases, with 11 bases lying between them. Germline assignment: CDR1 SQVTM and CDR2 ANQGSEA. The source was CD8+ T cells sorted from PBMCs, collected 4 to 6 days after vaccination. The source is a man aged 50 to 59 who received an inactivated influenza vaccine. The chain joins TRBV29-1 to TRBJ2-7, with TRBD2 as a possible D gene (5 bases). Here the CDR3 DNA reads TGCAGCGTTGCAAAGGGAGTAGAGCAGTACTTC. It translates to CSVAKGVEQYF.